The entry below describes one T cell receptor (beta chain). Source study methods: Nucleated cell number was recorded as an estimate derived from reference gene primer amplification. Sequencing was performed with immunoSEQ multiplex PCR; in TCRdb, only in-frame clones are kept and a portion is missing. V, J and clone size derive from that table, while D and trimming were established from the DNA sequence. This repertoire shows about 300,000 clones, around 87% found once; its top ten account for over 1%. The sample is drawn from a study of blood T cell repertoires in COVID-19. Losses at the gene ends were 4 bases for V and 4 bases for J; bases not matched to a gene: 17. CDR3 length equals 19 residues. Germline V CDR1 and CDR2: MGHRA, YSYEKL.

Sequenced: peripheral blood. This TCR came from a man between 65 and 85 years old with acute or convalescent COVID-19. The chain carries TRBV4-1 and TRBJ2-3; TRBD1 aligns across 10 bases. The CDR3 region is CASSPPLGSPGQGSDTQYF. As DNA, the CDR3 is TGCGCCAGCAGCCCCCCTCTGGGGTCCCCGGGACAGGGGTCAGATACGCAGTATTTT.